This T cell receptor beta chain was found in a study of regulatory T cells in long-lasting Graves disease. Time point specified: newly diagnosed GD, antithyroid drugs for less than 3 months. PBMC RNA was the source of the TCR library. Study-level points and caveats: With persistent disease, TRBV28, TRBJ1-2 and TRBJ2-5 were the favored segments.

This CDR3 region has 11 residues. Germline V gene sequence: CDR1 DFQATT, CDR2 SNEGSKA (reference sequence). This clonotype came up many times. No antigen is known for it. CDR3 regions were amplified by Arm-PCR using iRepertoire HTBI primers to build TCR beta libraries. Each CDR3 protein gets one entry after TCRdb re-called the multiplex PCR reads with MiXCR. The sample yields 350,000 to 450,000 distinct CDR3 sequences, around 14% seen once. In addition, the sample was reused for a study of T cells in Graves' hyperthyroidism and ophthalmopathy. That paper notes: HTBI primers were employed in a first-round RT-PCR of the TCR CDR3.

The receptor was isolated from a woman aged 25 to 39 with Graves disease. J is TRBJ2-1 and V is TRBV20-1; D call uncertain. The sequencing here drew on peripheral blood mononuclear cells (PBMCs), taken at new diagnosis, from a patient treated with antithyroid drugs. The CDR3 loop reads CIPWGFDEQFF. DNA for the CDR3: TGCATTCCCTGGGGTTTCGATGAGCAGTTCTTC.